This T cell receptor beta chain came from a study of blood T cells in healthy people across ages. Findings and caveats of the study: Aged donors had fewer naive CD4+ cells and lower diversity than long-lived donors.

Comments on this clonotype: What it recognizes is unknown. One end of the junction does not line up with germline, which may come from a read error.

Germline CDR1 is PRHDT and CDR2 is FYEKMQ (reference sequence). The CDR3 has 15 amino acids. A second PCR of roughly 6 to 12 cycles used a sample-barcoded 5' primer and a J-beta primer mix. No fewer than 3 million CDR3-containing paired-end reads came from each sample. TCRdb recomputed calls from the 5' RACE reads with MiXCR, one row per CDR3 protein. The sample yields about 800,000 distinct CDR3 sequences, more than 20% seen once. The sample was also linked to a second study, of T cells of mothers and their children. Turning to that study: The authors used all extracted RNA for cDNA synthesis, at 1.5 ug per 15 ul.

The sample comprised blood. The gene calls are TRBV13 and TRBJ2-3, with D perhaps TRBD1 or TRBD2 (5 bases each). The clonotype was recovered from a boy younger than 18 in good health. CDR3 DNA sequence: TGTGCCAGCAGCGCCTCTCTCGGGGCGGAGTGGGGTTTAGGTTTT. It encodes CASSASLGAEWGLGF.